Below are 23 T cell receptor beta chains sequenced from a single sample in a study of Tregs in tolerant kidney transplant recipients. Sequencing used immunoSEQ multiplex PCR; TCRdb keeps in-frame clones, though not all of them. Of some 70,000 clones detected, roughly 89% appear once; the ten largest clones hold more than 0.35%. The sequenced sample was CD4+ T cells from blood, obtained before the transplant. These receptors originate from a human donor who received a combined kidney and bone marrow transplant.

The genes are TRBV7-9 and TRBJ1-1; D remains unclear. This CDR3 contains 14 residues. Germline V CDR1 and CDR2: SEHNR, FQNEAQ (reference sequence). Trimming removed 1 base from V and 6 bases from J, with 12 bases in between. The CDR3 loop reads CASSLEGGKAEAFF. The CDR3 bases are TGTGCCAGCAGCTTAGAGGGAGGAAAGGCTGAAGCTTTCTTT.

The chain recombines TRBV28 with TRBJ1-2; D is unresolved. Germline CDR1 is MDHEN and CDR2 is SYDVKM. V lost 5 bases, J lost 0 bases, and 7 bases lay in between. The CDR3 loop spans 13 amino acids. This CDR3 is CASSLETNYGYTF. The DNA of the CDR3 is TGTGCCAGCAGTCTAGAGACTAACTATGGCTACACCTTC.

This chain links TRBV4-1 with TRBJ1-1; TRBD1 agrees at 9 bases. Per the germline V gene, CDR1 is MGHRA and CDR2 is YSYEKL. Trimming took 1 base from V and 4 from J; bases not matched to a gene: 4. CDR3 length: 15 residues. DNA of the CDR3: TGCGCCAGCAGCCAAGGGGACAGGGCGGCCACTGAAGCTTTCTTT. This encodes CASSQGDRAATEAFF.

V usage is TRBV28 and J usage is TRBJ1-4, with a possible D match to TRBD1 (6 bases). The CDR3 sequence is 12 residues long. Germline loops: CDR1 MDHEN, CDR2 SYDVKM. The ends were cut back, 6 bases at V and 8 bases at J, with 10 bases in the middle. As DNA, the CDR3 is TGTGCCAGCAGCCAGGGGAGCGAAAAACTGTTTTTT. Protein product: CASSQGSEKLFF.

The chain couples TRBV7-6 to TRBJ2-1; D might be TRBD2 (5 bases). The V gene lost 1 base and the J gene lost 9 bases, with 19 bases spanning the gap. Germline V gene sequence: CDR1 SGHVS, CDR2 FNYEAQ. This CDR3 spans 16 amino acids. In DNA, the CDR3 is TGTGCCAGCAGCTTAGTAGGACTCCCTGGGAGAAGTGAGCAGTTCTTC. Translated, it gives CASSLVGLPGRSEQFF.

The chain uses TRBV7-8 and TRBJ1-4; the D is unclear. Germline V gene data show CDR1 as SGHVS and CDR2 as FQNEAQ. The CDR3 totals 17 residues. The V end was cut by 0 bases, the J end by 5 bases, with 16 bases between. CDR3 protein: CASSLARPGDFNEKLFF. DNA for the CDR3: TGTGCCAGCAGCTTAGCGAGGCCCGGGGATTTCAATGAAAAACTGTTTTTT.

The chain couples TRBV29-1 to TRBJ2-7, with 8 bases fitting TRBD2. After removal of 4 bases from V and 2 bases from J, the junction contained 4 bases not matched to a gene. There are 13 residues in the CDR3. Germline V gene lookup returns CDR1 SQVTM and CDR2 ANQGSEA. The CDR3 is CSVGPGLAYEQYF. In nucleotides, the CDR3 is TGCAGCGTTGGTCCGGGACTAGCCTACGAGCAGTACTTC.

CDR3 loop: CASSLADRARTDTQYF. The DNA of the CDR3 is TGCGCCAGCAGCTTGGCGGACAGGGCCCGCACAGATACGCAGTATTTT. This chain joins TRBV5-1 and TRBJ2-3, with 8 bases identical to TRBD1. The germline CDR1 and CDR2 sequences are SGHRS and YFSETQ. The CDR3 has 16 amino acids. The junction had 4 bases not matched to a gene; V was cut back by 0 bases and J by 1 base.

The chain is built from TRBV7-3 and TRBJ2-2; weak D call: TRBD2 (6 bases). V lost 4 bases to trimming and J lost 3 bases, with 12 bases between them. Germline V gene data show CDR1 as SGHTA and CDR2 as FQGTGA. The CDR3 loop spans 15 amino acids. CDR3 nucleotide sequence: TGTGCCAGCAGCTCGCAGACTAGTTACACCGGGGAGCTGTTTTTT. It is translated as CASSSQTSYTGELFF. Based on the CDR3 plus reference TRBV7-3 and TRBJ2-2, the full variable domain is GAGVSQTPSNKVTEKGKYVELRCDPISGHTALYWYRQSLGQGPEFLIYFQGTGAADDSGLPNDRFFAVRPEGSVSTLKIQRTERGDSAVYLCASSSQTSYTGELFFGEGSRLTVL.

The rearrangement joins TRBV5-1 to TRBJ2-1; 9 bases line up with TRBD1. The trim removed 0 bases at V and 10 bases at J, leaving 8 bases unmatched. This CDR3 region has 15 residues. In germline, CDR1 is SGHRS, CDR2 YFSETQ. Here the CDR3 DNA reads TGCGCCAGCAGCTTGGCGGGGGACAGGGCTGGCGAGCAGTTCTTC. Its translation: CASSLAGDRAGEQFF.

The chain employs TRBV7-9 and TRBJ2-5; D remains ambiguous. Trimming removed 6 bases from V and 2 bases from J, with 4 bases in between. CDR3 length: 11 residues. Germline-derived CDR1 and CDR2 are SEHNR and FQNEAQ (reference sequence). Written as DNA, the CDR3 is TGTGCCAGCAGTCAACAAGAGACCCAGTACTTC. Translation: CASSQQETQYF.

CDR3 coding DNA: TGTGCCAGTAGTATAGATTTTAGGACAGGTTACAATCAGCCCCAGCATTTT. Translating gives CASSIDFRTGYNQPQHF. The chain recombines TRBV19 with TRBJ1-5; 7 bases fit TRBD1. J was trimmed by 3 bases and V by 0 bases; bases with no gene match: 8. Germline V gives CDR1 LNHDA, CDR2 SQIVND (reference sequence). The CDR3 is made up of 17 amino acids.

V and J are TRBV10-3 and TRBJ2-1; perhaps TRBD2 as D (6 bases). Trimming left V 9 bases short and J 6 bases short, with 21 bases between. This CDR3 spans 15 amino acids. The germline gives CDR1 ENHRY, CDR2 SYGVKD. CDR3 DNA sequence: TGTGCCATACGGGCTATTATGGAGGGCCCCAATGAGCAGTTCTTC. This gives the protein CAIRAIMEGPNEQFF.

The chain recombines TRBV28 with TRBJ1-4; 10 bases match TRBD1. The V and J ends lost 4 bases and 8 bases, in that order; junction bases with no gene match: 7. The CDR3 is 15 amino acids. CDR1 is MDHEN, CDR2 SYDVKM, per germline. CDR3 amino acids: CASSSGDRGGEKLFF. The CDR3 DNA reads TGTGCCAGCAGTTCGGGGGACAGGGGAGGCGAAAAACTGTTTTTT.

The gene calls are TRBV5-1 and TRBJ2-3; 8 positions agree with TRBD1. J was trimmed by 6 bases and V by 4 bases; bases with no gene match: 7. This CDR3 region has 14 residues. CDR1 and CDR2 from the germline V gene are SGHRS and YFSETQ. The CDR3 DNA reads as TGCGCCAGCAGCCACGACAGGGGCGCGGATACGCAGTATTTT. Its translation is CASSHDRGADTQYF.

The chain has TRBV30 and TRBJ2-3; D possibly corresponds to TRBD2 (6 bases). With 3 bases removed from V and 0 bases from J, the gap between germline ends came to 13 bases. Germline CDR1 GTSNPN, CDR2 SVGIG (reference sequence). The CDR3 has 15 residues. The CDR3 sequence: CAWSRSGPSTDTQYF. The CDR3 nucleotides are TGTGCCTGGAGCCGGAGCGGGCCCAGCACAGATACGCAGTATTTT.

CDR3 in DNA: TGTGCCATCAGTGCCGGGACAGGGACGGACTACACCTTC. This translates into CAISAGTGTDYTF. The chain is built from TRBV10-3 and TRBJ1-2; 9 bases match TRBD1. The germline CDR1 and CDR2 sequences are ENHRY and SYGVKD. Trimming cost V 4 bases and J 10 bases; bases outside gene matches: 7. The CDR3 sequence is 13 residues long.

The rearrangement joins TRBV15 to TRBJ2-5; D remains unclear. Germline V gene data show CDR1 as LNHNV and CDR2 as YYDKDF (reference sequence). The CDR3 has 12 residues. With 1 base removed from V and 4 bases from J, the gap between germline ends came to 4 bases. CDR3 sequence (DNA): TGTGCCACCAGCAGAGCCGGAGAGACCCAGTACTTC. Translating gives CATSRAGETQYF.

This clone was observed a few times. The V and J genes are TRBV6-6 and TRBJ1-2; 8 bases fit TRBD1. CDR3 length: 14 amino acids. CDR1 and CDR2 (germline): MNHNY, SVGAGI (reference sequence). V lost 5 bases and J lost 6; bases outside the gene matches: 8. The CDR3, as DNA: TGTGCCAGCAGTCCACAGGGGGAGCAGAATGGCTACACCTTC. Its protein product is CASSPQGEQNGYTF.

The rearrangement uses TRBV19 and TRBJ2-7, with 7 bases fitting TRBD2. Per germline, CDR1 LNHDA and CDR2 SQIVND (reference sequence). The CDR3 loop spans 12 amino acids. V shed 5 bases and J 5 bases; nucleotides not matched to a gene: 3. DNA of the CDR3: TGTGCCAGTAGTGAACGGGGGGACGAGCAGTACTTC. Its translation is CASSERGDEQYF.

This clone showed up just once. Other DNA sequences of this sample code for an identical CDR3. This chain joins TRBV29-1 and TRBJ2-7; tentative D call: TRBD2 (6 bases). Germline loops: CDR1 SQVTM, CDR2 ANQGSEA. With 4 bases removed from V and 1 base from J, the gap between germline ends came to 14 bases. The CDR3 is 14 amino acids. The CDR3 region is CSVVVQGGSYEQYF. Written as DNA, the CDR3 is TGCAGCGTTGTGGTCCAAGGAGGGTCCTACGAGCAGTACTTC.

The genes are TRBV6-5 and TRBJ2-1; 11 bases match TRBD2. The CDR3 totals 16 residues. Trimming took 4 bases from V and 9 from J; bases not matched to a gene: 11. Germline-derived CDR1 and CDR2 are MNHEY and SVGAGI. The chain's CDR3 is CASSSLTSGMGSEQFF. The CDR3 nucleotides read TGTGCCAGCAGTTCCCTGACTAGCGGGATGGGGAGTGAGCAGTTCTTC.

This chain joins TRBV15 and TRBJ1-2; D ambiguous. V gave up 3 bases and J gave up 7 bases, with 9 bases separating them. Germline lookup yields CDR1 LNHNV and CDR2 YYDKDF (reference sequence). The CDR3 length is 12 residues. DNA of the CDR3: TGTGCCACCAGCAGTACCCGGGGTGGCTACACCTTC. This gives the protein CATSSTRGGYTF.